One and the same sample provided the 14 T cell receptor beta chains below, sequenced in a study of OX40 agonist ivuxolimab in advanced cancers. Generated by immunoSEQ multiplex PCR, the TCRdb table keeps only in-frame clones and is missing some. The sample includes 35,000 to 45,000 clones, roughly 90% of them seen just once. The sample consisted of CD4+ or CD8+ T cells sorted from blood, taken in a trial of the OX40 agonist ivuxolimab. All receptors derive from an adult with an advanced solid tumor such as melanoma, head and neck, liver or kidney cancer.

Of note for this clone: Mismatch with germline at one junction end may stem from a read error. Other DNA sequences in this specimen translate into the identical CDR3. CDR3 in amino acids: CASRQGDGYTF. The CDR3 region has the DNA TGTGCTAGCAGACAGGGCGATGGCTACACCTTC. The V and J genes are TRBV7-9 and TRBJ1-2; TRBD1 agrees at 7 bases. The germline V gene encodes CDR1 SEHNR and CDR2 FQNEAQ (reference sequence). This CDR3 comprises 11 residues.

J is TRBJ1-5 and V is TRBV4-1; D not resolved. Germline V CDR1 and CDR2: MGHRA, YSYEKL. The CDR3 consists of 16 residues. The germline V and J ends were trimmed by 1 base and 3 bases, with 13 bases remaining between them. CDR3 region: CASSQVPGGLNQPQHF. For the CDR3, the DNA is TGCGCCAGCAGCCAAGTCCCCGGAGGGCTCAATCAGCCCCAGCATTTT.

On this clone itself: Other DNA sequences within the sample encode an identical CDR3. This chain connects TRBV30 to TRBJ2-6; D gene uncertain. Per the germline V gene, CDR1 is GTSNPN and CDR2 is SVGIG (reference sequence). The CDR3 totals 14 residues. V was trimmed by 1 base and J by 3 bases, leaving 7 bases between them. CDR3 in amino acids: CAWSGGSGANVLTF. The CDR3 DNA sequence: TGTGCCTGGAGTGGAGGCAGTGGGGCCAACGTCCTGACTTTC.

V gene TRBV27 combines with J gene TRBJ2-1; 8 nucleotides match TRBD1. This CDR3 comprises 15 residues. Unmatched junction bases numbered 8, after V lost 6 bases and J lost 4 bases. Per germline, CDR1 MNHEY and CDR2 SMNVEV (reference sequence). In DNA form, the CDR3 reads TGTGCCAGCAGCAGAGGACAGGGACTTTACAATGAGCAGTTCTTC. This translates into CASSRGQGLYNEQFF.

A single count supports this clone. The rearrangement links TRBV23-1 to TRBJ1-1; D not resolved. TRBV23-1 is an open reading frame whose function is uncertain. Trimming removed 0 bases from V and 6 bases from J, with 8 bases in between. The CDR3 has 13 residues. CDR3 protein: CASSQSRGPEAFF. In DNA, the CDR3 is TGCGCCAGCAGTCAATCGCGAGGGCCTGAAGCTTTCTTT.

This rearrangement joins TRBV4-1 to TRBJ2-3, with TRBD1 matching 8 bases. CDR3 length: 14 residues. V lost 1 base to trimming and J lost 7 bases; unmatched junction nucleotides: 4. Germline lookup yields CDR1 MGHRA and CDR2 YSYEKL. In DNA form, the CDR3 reads TGCGCCAGCAGCCAAGGGACAGGGTTATATACGCAGTATTTT. This gives the protein CASSQGTGLYTQYF.

V and J are TRBV5-1 and TRBJ1-2; possibly TRBD1 for D (6 bases). Germline CDR1 SGHRS, CDR2 YFSETQ. This CDR3 is built from 13 residues. V lost 0 bases, J lost 6 bases, and 9 bases lay in between. The CDR3 reads CASSLDRVHGYTF. CDR3 sequence (DNA): TGCGCCAGCAGCTTGGACAGGGTCCATGGCTACACCTTC.

The chain is built from TRBV19 and TRBJ1-2; no clear D gene. The length of the CDR3 is 15 residues. Trimming took off 1 base at V and 0 bases at J, with 9 bases between the two ends. CDR1 is LNHDA, CDR2 SQIVND, per germline (reference sequence). The CDR3 reads CASSIVGSANYGYTF. For the CDR3, the DNA is TGTGCCAGTAGTATAGTGGGGTCCGCTAACTATGGCTACACCTTC.

The gene calls are TRBV7-2 and TRBJ2-2; 7 bases match TRBD2. Germline V lookup: CDR1 SGHTA, CDR2 FQGNSA. The junction had 4 bases not matched to a gene; V was cut back by 10 bases and J by 5 bases. The CDR3 sequence is 12 residues long. The CDR3 loop is CATLGGTGELFF. CDR3 DNA sequence: TGTGCCACCTTGGGGGGGACCGGGGAGCTGTTTTTT.

The chain carries TRBV5-4 and TRBJ2-2, with D unresolved. The CDR3 is 14 residues long. The germline V and J ends were trimmed by 2 bases and 5 bases, with 10 bases remaining between them. Germline V gives CDR1 SGHNT, CDR2 YYREEE (reference sequence). The CDR3 nucleotides read TGTGCCAGCAGCTTCAGATTTGGGACCGGGGAGCTGTTTTTT. This encodes CASSFRFGTGELFF.

V usage is TRBV7-9 and J usage is TRBJ1-2, with 7 bases aligning to TRBD1. The ends lost 6 bases at V and 4 bases at J; junction bases unmatched: 5. Germline values: CDR1 SEHNR, CDR2 FQNEAQ (reference sequence). The CDR3 covers 13 residues. DNA for the CDR3: TGTGCCAGCAGATCCGGGACAGCCTATGGCTACACCTTC. Its translation: CASRSGTAYGYTF.

The CDR3, as DNA: TGTGCCAGCAGCCCCGGACTAGCGGGGGCCTACGAGCAGTACTTC. This sequence encodes CASSPGLAGAYEQYF. This sequence joins TRBV5-6 and TRBJ2-7, with 13 positions matching TRBD2. The CDR3 is 15 residues long. Germline loops: CDR1 SGHDT, CDR2 YYEEEE. J lost 2 bases, V lost 4 bases, and 3 bases had no gene match. Variable domain in full (rest from reference TRBV5-6 and TRBJ2-7): DAGVTQSPTHLIKTRGQQVTLRCSPKSGHDTVSWYQQALGQGPQFIFQYYEEEERQRGNFPDRFSGHQFPNYSSELNVNALLLGDSALYLCASSPGLAGAYEQYFGPGTRLTVT.

V and J are TRBV12-5 and TRBJ1-5; D is uncertain. The CDR3 has 12 residues. Germline CDR1 reads LGHNT; CDR2 reads FRNRAP. V lost 7 bases, J lost 7 bases, and 11 bases lay in between. The CDR3 reads CASAFDGQPQHF. The CDR3 nucleotides are TGTGCTAGTGCCTTCGACGGACAGCCCCAGCATTTT.

This chain connects TRBV29-1 to TRBJ2-2; 8 bases align to TRBD1. This CDR3 contains 16 residues. CDR1 is SQVTM and CDR2 is ANQGSEA in the germline V gene. The V gene end was trimmed by 4 bases and the J gene end by 4 bases; junction bases not matched to a gene: 11. The CDR3 nucleotides are TGCAGCGTTGCTGGTGCCAGGGGGCGCGGCACCGGGGAGCTGTTTTTT. Translating gives CSVAGARGRGTGELFF.